A selection of T cell receptor beta chains follows, all from one sample in a study of T cell clonotyping in hematopoietic cell transplantation. This table comes from immunoSEQ multiplex PCR, and its TCRdb copy is limited to in-frame clones, with some not included. The table has under 5,500 clones, around 85% seen once; the top ten hold around a fifth. The specimen was peripheral blood mononuclear cells, collected 180 days after allogeneic stem cell transplant. All receptors come from a male patient aged 55 to 69 who had an allogeneic stem cell transplant from an unrelated donor, so T cells may come from the graft donor. Some clones in this sample may be carry-over from other donors' samples. CDR3s include the opening cysteine and the closing phenylalanine or tryptophan. Each record gives: clone size, J gene, V gene, D gene, CDR3 DNA, CDR3 protein. D genes are given only for firm matches. A clone size is listed for some rows: how often the clone was seen (once, few, many), or a class if it is expanded.

>.|TRBJ2-7|TRBV20-1|.
TGCAGTGCTTCGACTACACACGAGCAGTACTTC
CSASTTHEQYF
>.|TRBJ2-5|TRBV4-3|TRBD2
TGCGCCAGCAGCCCAGGACTAGCGGGGATTGTGGGGGAGACCCAGTACTTC
CASSPGLAGIVGETQYF
>few|TRBJ1-2|TRBV19|.
TGTGCCAGTATCCCCCCAGGGAGGTCTAACTATGGCTACACCTTC
CASIPPGRSNYGYTF
>.|TRBJ1-2|TRBV30|.
TGTGCCTGGAGTGAATTCCTGGACAGCCCCAACTATGGCTACACCTTC
CAWSEFLDSPNYGYTF
>.|TRBJ1-6|TRBV19|.
TGTGCCAGTAGTATCCTGGACAGATATAATTCACCCCTCCACTTT
CASSILDRYNSPLHF
>.|TRBJ2-7|TRBV4-2|.
TGTGCCAGCAGCCAAGAGGCCGCACCCTACGAGCAGTACTTC
CASSQEAAPYEQYF
>.|TRBJ2-3|TRBV6-5|.
TGTGCCAGCAGTTACGGCAGGTTCACAGATACGCAGTATTTT
CASSYGRFTDTQYF
>.|TRBJ2-7|TRBV5-1|TRBD2
TGCGCCAGCAGCTTCGGGGCTAGCGGCTACGAGCAGTACTTC
CASSFGASGYEQYF
>once|TRBJ2-1|TRBV6-5|TRBD2
TGTGCCAGCAGTTTAGCACTAGCGGGACCGAATGAGCAGTTCTTC
CASSLALAGPNEQFF
>.|TRBJ1-2|TRBV19|TRBD1
TGTGCCAGTAGTAGGGGACAGGGCGTCCTCTATGGCTACACCTTC
CASSRGQGVLYGYTF
>few|TRBJ1-2|TRBV15|.
TGTGCCACCAGCAGAGCACGGTTGGGGGACTATGGCTACACCTTC
CATSRARLGDYGYTF
>.|TRBJ1-2|TRBV30|TRBD1
TGTGCCTGGACCCCGGACAGGGCCATGGGGTACACCTTC
CAWTPDRAMGYTF
>.|TRBJ2-1|TRBV6-1|TRBD1
TGTGCCAGCAGTCAACTGACAGGGCCCTACAATGAGCAGTTCTTC
CASSQLTGPYNEQFF
>few|TRBJ1-2|TRBV16|.
TGTGCCAGCAGCCCACCGAGAGACGGCTATGGCTACACCTTC
CASSPPRDGYGYTF
>.|TRBJ2-3|TRBV4-3|TRBD2
TGCGCCAGCAGCCATTCGGGGGGGAGCACAGATACGCAGTATTTT
CASSHSGGSTDTQYF
>.|TRBJ1-2|TRBV15|.
TGTGCCACCCATCTGCCCGGAGGTAAAGGCTACACCTTC
CATHLPGGKGYTF
>.|TRBJ2-7|TRBV9|TRBD2
TGTGCCAGCAGCGTTTTCCCAGACCTAGCGGGGGGGCGCTACGAGCAGTACTTC
CASSVFPDLAGGRYEQYF
>.|TRBJ2-7|TRBV2|TRBD1
TGTGCCAGCAGGCACAGGGGGTCGGACGAGCAGTACTTC
CASRHRGSDEQYF
>.|TRBJ2-7|TRBV30|.
TGTGCCTGGATGGGACTTTCCTACGAGCAGTACTTC
CAWMGLSYEQYF
>few|TRBJ1-2|TRBV4-2|.
TGTGCCAGCAGCCGCCACCTGACGGAATTGGACGGCTACACCTTC
CASSRHLTELDGYTF
>.|TRBJ1-2|TRBV27|.
TGTGCCAGCAGTCTCAGGGAAACCCGCGGCTATGGCTACACCTTC
CASSLRETRGYGYTF
>.|TRBJ2-3|TRBV7-6|.
TGTGCCAGCAGCCCCCGAGGAGGAAGCACAGATACGCAGTATTTT
CASSPRGGSTDTQYF
>.|TRBJ1-4|TRBV19|TRBD1
TGTGCCAGTAGTTCAGGACAGGGGTATGAAAAACTGTTTTTT
CASSSGQGYEKLFF
>.|TRBJ2-3|TRBV11-3|.
TGTGCCAGCAGCTTAGGAGTCGCCGCTGGGGTGGATACGCAGTATTTT
CASSLGVAAGVDTQYF
>once|TRBJ1-6|TRBV9|.
TGTGCCAGCAGCACGGGACTTTTAACACCCCTCCACTTT
CASSTGLLTPLHF
>.|TRBJ2-3|TRBV9|.
TGTGCCAGCAGCGTAGCTAGGCTCTCTAGCACAGATACGCAGTATTTT
CASSVARLSSTDTQYF
>.|TRBJ2-5|TRBV7-6|.
TGTGCCAGCAGCTTAGGTCGGGGCGGTGAGACCCAGTACTTC
CASSLGRGGETQYF
>.|TRBJ2-7|TRBV5-1|.
TGCGCCAGCAGCTTGGAGGGGGGCGAGCAGTACTTC
CASSLEGGEQYF
>.|TRBJ2-5|TRBV18|.
TGTGCCAGCTCACCGAATTTAGCGGAGCTTCAAGAGACCCAGTACTTC
CASSPNLAELQETQYF
>.|TRBJ1-2|TRBV7-8|TRBD1
TGTGCCAGCAGCCCCGGACAGGGTGGCTACACCTTC
CASSPGQGGYTF
>.|TRBJ2-7|TRBV20-1|TRBD1
TGCAGTGCTGACCGACAGGGGCAGTACTTC
CSADRQGQYF
>.|TRBJ2-7|TRBV20-1|.
TGCAGCGGGGCGATTTCCTACGAGCAGTACTTC
CSGAISYEQYF
>.|TRBJ1-2|TRBV6-5|.
TGTGCCAGCAGCCTCGTTGGATCGGGCTACACCTTC
CASSLVGSGYTF
>once|TRBJ1-4|TRBV7-2|TRBD1
TGTGCCAGCAGCCCAGGGACAGGGGGATGGGTTGAAAAACTGTTTTTT
CASSPGTGGWVEKLFF
>.|TRBJ2-7|TRBV9|.
TGTGCCAGTTTGGCCAAAGGCAACCCAAACCCCTACGAGCAGTACTTC
CASLAKGNPNPYEQYF
>.|TRBJ1-2|TRBV9|TRBD1
TGTGCCAGCAGCCCGACGGGACAGGGAGGGGGCTACACCTTC
CASSPTGQGGGYTF
>.|TRBJ1-1|TRBV10-3|TRBD1
TGTGCCATCAGTGGGACAGGGGGCAACACTGAAGCTTTCTTT
CAISGTGGNTEAFF
>.|TRBJ1-1|TRBV4-1|TRBD1
TGCGCCAGCAGCCCTCGGATCCCGGGACAGGGGGCGAGCACTGAAGCTTTCTTT
CASSPRIPGQGASTEAFF
>few|TRBJ2-7|TRBV5-1|.
TGCGCCAGCAGGTTGGACAGCCGCTCCTACGAGCAGTACTTC
CASRLDSRSYEQYF
>.|TRBJ2-5|TRBV2|TRBD1
TGTGCCAGCAGGACGACAGGGGCGTTCCAAGAGACCCAGTACTTC
CASRTTGAFQETQYF
>.|TRBJ1-5|TRBV28|TRBD1
TGTGCCATCCAGACAGGGGGATGGGGCAATCAGCCCCAGCATTTT
CAIQTGGWGNQPQHF
>.|TRBJ2-2|TRBV7-2|.
TGTGCCAGCAGCTTAATTCCAGCGGAGGCACCCGGGGAGCTGTTTTTT
CASSLIPAEAPGELFF
>.|TRBJ1-2|TRBV6-5|.
TGTGCCAGCAGTTACAGCGGTTATGGCTACACCTTC
CASSYSGYGYTF
>.|TRBJ2-2|TRBV11-3|.
TGTGCCAGCAGCGCCCGACAAGGGAACACCGGGGAGCTGTTTTTT
CASSARQGNTGELFF
>.|TRBJ2-1|TRBV9|.
TGTGCCAGCAGCGCGCTCCCCGGGAGTTACAATGAGCAGTTCTTC
CASSALPGSYNEQFF
>.|TRBJ2-1|TRBV6-4|TRBD2
TGTGCCAGCAGTGACCGTCTAGCGGGGAACAATGAGCAGTTCTTC
CASSDRLAGNNEQFF
>.|TRBJ2-3|TRBV4-3|.
TGCGCCAGCAGCCCCGGAAGGGACCGAACCTCGCGGGATACGCAGTATTTT
CASSPGRDRTSRDTQYF